The clone carrying this TCR beta chain was seen just once. What it recognizes is unknown. Tagging with unique molecular identifiers was a feature of the TCR beta cDNA libraries. One entry per CDR3 protein results from TCRdb running MiXCR on the PCR reads. The table lists roughly 800,000 distinct CDR3 sequences, approximately 53% of them singletons. These data come from a study of post-analysis software for immune sequencing data. Whole-study findings and limits: When patients were compared with controls, roughly five TRBV segments were more frequent, TRBV5-6, TRBV5-1 and TRBV20-1 among them. When compared against controls, multiple sclerosis patients showed significantly lower normalized Chao1 diversity.

Deletions cut 5 bases from V and 7 bases from J, with 15 bases between. Germline V gene sequence: CDR1 DFQATT, CDR2 SNEGSKA (reference sequence). This CDR3 has 13 amino acids. V gene TRBV20-1 combines with J gene TRBJ2-1; perhaps TRBD2 as D (7 bases). The receptor was isolated from a girl aged 10 to 17 with multiple sclerosis. The material sequenced was blood. The CDR3 protein is CSAVTGGGNEQFF. The CDR3, as DNA: TGCAGTGCTGTTACGGGGGGCGGGAATGAGCAGTTCTTC.